The 12 T cell receptor beta chains presented below share a single source sample, sequenced in a study of blood T cell repertoires in COVID-19. Sequenced by immunoSEQ multiplex PCR; TCRdb stores in-frame clones only, minus some. Here the sample spans 360,000 or so clones, 89% being singletons. The sample was peripheral blood. These receptors came from a woman aged 55-70 years with COVID-19, enrolled during active disease.

This clone was seen only a few times. The sample carries other DNA sequences with the same CDR3. The V gene is TRBV5-1, the J gene TRBJ1-1; D is unresolved. Trimming took 4 bases from V and 2 from J, leaving 12 bases between them. CDR1 and CDR2 (germline): SGHRS, YFSETQ. This CDR3 has 14 amino acids. Written as DNA, the CDR3 is TGCGCCAGCAGCCCGGGAGGTGGAAACACTGAAGCTTTCTTT. Amino acid sequence: CASSPGGGNTEAFF.

To note about this clone: The sample carries other DNA sequences with the same CDR3. This chain uses TRBV18 with TRBJ1-6; possibly TRBD1 for D (6 bases). Germline assignment: CDR1 KGHSH and CDR2 LQKENI. The CDR3 runs to 13 residues. V gave up 3 bases and J gave up 8 bases, with 8 bases separating them. CDR3 in amino acids: CASSPGADSPLHF. The CDR3 DNA follows: TGTGCCAGCTCACCGGGGGCGGATTCACCCCTCCACTTT.

This chain uses TRBV5-1 with TRBJ1-2; tentatively, D is TRBD1 (5 bases). The CDR3 has 14 amino acids. Deletions cut 4 bases from V and 4 bases from J, with 14 bases between. Per germline, CDR1 SGHRS and CDR2 YFSETQ. This chain's CDR3 is CASSPEQGSYGYTF. CDR3 in DNA: TGCGCCAGCAGCCCCGAGCAGGGTAGCTATGGCTACACCTTC.

This clone was counted a single time. This chain links TRBV7-9 with TRBJ1-4, with 8 bases lining up with TRBD1. V gave up 5 bases and J gave up 5 bases; unmatched junction bases: 7. The CDR3 runs 15 residues. Germline lookup yields CDR1 SEHNR and CDR2 FQNEAQ (reference sequence). The CDR3 spells CASSEDPGGNEKLFF. In DNA form, the CDR3 reads TGTGCCAGCAGCGAGGACCCAGGGGGCAATGAAAAACTGTTTTTT.

J is TRBJ2-7 and V is TRBV30; tentatively, D is TRBD1 (6 bases). The germline CDR1 and CDR2 sequences are GTSNPN and SVGIG (reference sequence). The germline V and J ends were trimmed by 1 base and 3 bases, with 10 bases remaining between them. The CDR3 is made up of 13 amino acids. CDR3 region: CAWSGDRFYEQYF. CDR3 in DNA: TGTGCCTGGAGTGGCGACAGGTTCTACGAGCAGTACTTC.

V gene TRBV27 combines with J gene TRBJ2-5; possible D gene TRBD2, 6 bases. Looked up from germline, CDR1 is MNHEY and CDR2 is SMNVEV (reference sequence). Trimming took 5 bases from V and 2 from J, leaving 12 bases between them. The CDR3 runs to 14 residues. CDR3 DNA sequence: TGTGCCAGCAGTCCCGGGAGAACGCAAGAGACCCAGTACTTC. Its translation: CASSPGRTQETQYF.

J is TRBJ1-5 and V is TRBV5-1; no firm D call. V lost 4 bases, J lost 9 bases, and 14 bases lay in between. Germline V gives CDR1 SGHRS, CDR2 YFSETQ. CDR3 length: 13 residues. CDR3 sequence: CASSLWTGGPQHF. In DNA, the CDR3 is TGCGCCAGCAGCCTCTGGACGGGAGGGCCCCAGCATTTT. The variable domain in full, with the rest retrieved from reference TRBV5-1 and TRBJ1-5, is KAGVTQTPRYLIKTRGQQVTLSCSPISGHRSVSWYQQTPGQGLQFLFEYFSETQRNKGNFPGRFSGRQFSNSRSEMNVSTLELGDSALYLCASSLWTGGPQHFGDGTRLSIL.

In this sample, this clone turned up once. The CDR3 here is CASSFIGRGEAFF. CDR3 DNA: TGTGCCAGCAGCTTCATTGGTCGGGGTGAAGCTTTCTTT. The chain uses TRBV11-1 and TRBJ1-1; D is uncertain. Trimming left V 3 bases short and J 7 bases short, with 12 bases between. The CDR3 is 13 amino acids. The germline CDR1 and CDR2 sequences are SGHAT and FQDESV (reference sequence).

The chain combines TRBV6-1 with TRBJ1-2; no clear D gene. Germline V CDR1 and CDR2: MNHNS, SASEGT. The CDR3 runs to 14 residues. The V and J ends lost 0 bases and 7 bases respectively, with 12 bases between them. CDR3 in amino acids: CASSEARRVVGYTF. Written as DNA, the CDR3 is TGTGCCAGCAGTGAAGCGCGGAGGGTCGTTGGCTACACCTTC.

The chain couples TRBV6-6 to TRBJ1-1; D not resolved. The CDR3 has 14 amino acids. Germline V gene sequence: CDR1 MNHNY, CDR2 SVGAGI (reference sequence). The V end lost 7 bases, the J end lost 3 bases, and 15 bases lay between the germline ends. The CDR3, as DNA: TGTGCCAGCAATACCGCTGTCGGGTACACTGAAGCTTTCTTT. Translating it yields CASNTAVGYTEAFF.

The V and J genes are TRBV3-1 (or the pseudogene TRBV3-2) and TRBJ2-5; 9 bases fit TRBD2. The CDR3 length is 17 residues. With 2 bases clipped from V and 0 bases from J, the junction kept 7 bases outside the gene matches. Germline loops: CDR1 LGHDT, CDR2 YNNKEL (reference sequence). CDR3 loop: CASSQPSGLANQETQYF. The CDR3 nucleotides read TGTGCCAGCAGCCAACCCTCGGGACTAGCCAACCAAGAGACCCAGTACTTC.

This clone was seen just once. The CDR3 here is CASSRDRGYYGYTF. The CDR3 DNA sequence: TGTGCCAGCAGCAGGGACAGGGGGTACTATGGCTACACCTTC. This chain links TRBV3-1 (or the pseudogene TRBV3-2) with TRBJ1-2; 11 nucleotides line up with TRBD1. The CDR3 totals 14 residues. After removal of 5 bases from V and 3 bases from J, the junction contained 2 bases not matched to a gene. Germline V gene data show CDR1 as LGHDT and CDR2 as YNNKEL (reference sequence).